These 26 T cell receptor beta chains came from one sample sequenced in a study of graft-versus-host responses after intestinal transplantation. No antigen is known for these receptors. Only in-frame clones appear in the TCRdb table, and some are missing; sequencing was by immunoSEQ multiplex PCR. The data contain 99,000 or so clones, roughly nine tenths of them singletons. The material was unstimulated CD4+ T cells sorted from spleen or lymph node cells, obtained before intestinal transplant. Source of these receptors: a human donor who received an intestinal transplant.

This chain connects TRBV5-4 to TRBJ1-2, with D perhaps matching TRBD1 (5 bases). V gave up 4 bases and J gave up 4 bases, with 14 bases separating them. The CDR3 length is 14 residues. Germline V gives CDR1 SGHNT, CDR2 YYREEE (reference sequence). As DNA, the CDR3 is TGTGCCAGCAGCGCCGTGTCGGGGACCTATGGCTACACCTTC. Its translation: CASSAVSGTYGYTF.

This chain connects TRBV19 to TRBJ2-1; 10 nucleotides agree with TRBD2. V gave up 3 bases and J gave up 8 bases; unmatched junction bases: 10. The CDR3 totals 16 residues. CDR1 and CDR2 (germline): LNHDA, SQIVND (reference sequence). CDR3 in DNA: TGTGCCAGTAGTATCGGGGCTAGCGGGAGAGTGGATGAGCAGTTCTTC. This sequence encodes CASSIGASGRVDEQFF.

The V call is TRBV7-3, the J call TRBJ2-7, with a tentative D call TRBD2 (5 bases). Germline V gene lookup returns CDR1 SGHTA and CDR2 FQGTGA. V shed 0 bases and J shed 2 bases, with 8 bases lying between them. The CDR3 length is 14 residues. The CDR3 here is CASSLTSGTYEQYF. CDR3 nucleotide sequence: TGTGCCAGCAGCTTAACTTCCGGGACCTACGAGCAGTACTTC.

The rearrangement uses TRBV5-1 and TRBJ2-7, with D maybe TRBD1 (6 bases). The V and J ends lost 3 bases and 6 bases respectively, with 10 bases between them. CDR3 length: 12 residues. Germline CDR1 and CDR2: SGHRS and YFSETQ. The chain's CDR3 is CASSSGAIEQYF. CDR3 DNA: TGCGCCAGCAGCTCAGGGGCCATCGAGCAGTACTTC.

The chain joins TRBV4-1 to TRBJ2-3; perhaps TRBD1 as D (6 bases). Looked up from germline, CDR1 is MGHRA and CDR2 is YSYEKL. The V and J ends lost 0 bases and 2 bases respectively, with 12 bases between them. This CDR3 is built from 16 residues. The chain's CDR3 is CASSQDRGHPTDTQYF. CDR3 bases: TGCGCCAGCAGCCAAGATCGGGGACACCCCACAGATACGCAGTATTTT.

This chain uses TRBV5-6 with TRBJ2-3; 7 bases align to TRBD2. This CDR3 comprises 14 residues. The trim removed 0 bases at V and 6 bases at J, leaving 4 bases unmatched. Germline CDR1 and CDR2: SGHDT and YYEEEE. CDR3 sequence (DNA): TGTGCCAGCAGCTTGGGCGGGAGTAGGGATACGCAGTATTTT. The encoded protein is CASSLGGSRDTQYF.

The chain couples TRBV5-4 to TRBJ2-7; tentative D call: TRBD2 (7 bases). The CDR3 contains 15 residues. Germline CDR1 and CDR2: SGHNT and YYREEE (reference sequence). V was cut by 4 bases and J by 8 bases, with 22 bases left in between. The CDR3 loop is CASSGGPGLEMKQYF. The CDR3 DNA reads as TGTGCCAGCAGCGGGGGGCCCGGACTAGAGATGAAGCAGTACTTC.

V gene TRBV27 combines with J gene TRBJ1-6; no clear D gene. V lost 5 bases and J lost 3, with 14 bases in between. The germline V gene encodes CDR1 MNHEY and CDR2 SMNVEV (reference sequence). The CDR3 sequence is 16 residues long. This chain's CDR3 is CASSISSVYYNSPLHF. The CDR3 bases are TGTGCCAGCAGTATCTCATCAGTCTACTATAATTCACCCCTCCACTTT.

This chain uses TRBV5-1 with TRBJ2-7; D remains ambiguous. Between the trimmed V and J ends, which lost 0 bases and 6 bases, there was a span of 10 bases. This CDR3 region has 13 residues. Per germline, CDR1 SGHRS and CDR2 YFSETQ. The CDR3 DNA sequence: TGCGCCAGCAGCTTGGCAGTCCCAGGCGAGCAGTACTTC. It specifies CASSLAVPGEQYF.

The rearrangement links TRBV7-4 to TRBJ2-7, with TRBD1 as a possible D gene (6 bases). Per germline, CDR1 SGHVT and CDR2 SQSDAQ. V lost 3 bases and J 2 bases, leaving 17 bases between the germline ends. This CDR3 is 16 amino acids long. The CDR3, as DNA: TGTGCCAGCAGCTTGCAAGGGGGAGAACTGACCTACGAGCAGTACTTC. It yields the protein CASSLQGGELTYEQYF.

The rearrangement joins TRBV30 to TRBJ1-3; D gene unclear. CDR1 GTSNPN and CDR2 SVGIG come from the germline V gene (reference sequence). The V gene lost 0 bases and the J gene lost 0 bases, with 9 bases spanning the gap. The CDR3 consists of 15 residues. The CDR3 nucleotides read TGTGCCTGGAGTGTAATCGGGAACTCTGGAAACACCATATATTTT. Its translation is CAWSVIGNSGNTIYF.

This clone was seen only once. The chain has TRBV6-5 and TRBJ2-7, with 7 bases fitting TRBD2. The CDR3 length is 13 residues. Germline V gene data show CDR1 as MNHEY and CDR2 as SVGAGI. The V segment lost 8 bases and the J segment 4 bases; nucleotides outside the gene matches: 8. The CDR3 region has the DNA TGTGCCAGCGTTGGGACTATCGAATACGAGCAGTACTTC. This translates into CASVGTIEYEQYF.

This clone appeared a single time. The chain employs TRBV19 and TRBJ2-1, with a possible D match to TRBD1 (5 bases). Germline CDR1 and CDR2: LNHDA and SQIVND (reference sequence). The V end lost 7 bases, the J end lost 5 bases, and 9 bases lay between the germline ends. CDR3 size: 12 residues. The CDR3 sequence: CASKEGDNEQFF. The CDR3 nucleotides are TGTGCCAGTAAGGAAGGGGACAATGAGCAGTTCTTC.

Regarding this clone: One end of the junction is discordant with germline, which a read error may explain. The rearrangement links TRBV29-1 to TRBJ1-4; maybe TRBD1 (5 bases). The CDR3 has 14 amino acids. The V gene's germline CDR1 is SQVTM and CDR2 ANQGSEA. The CDR3 sequence: CSVAGRVTNEKLFF. The CDR3 DNA reads as TGCAGCGTTGCCGGCAGGGTTACTAATGAAAAGCTGTTTTTT.

The genes are TRBV5-1 and TRBJ1-2, with 9 nucleotides matching TRBD1. This CDR3 has 14 amino acids. The germline V gene has CDR1 SGHRS and CDR2 YFSETQ. Unmatched junction bases numbered 1, after V lost 3 bases and J lost 1 base. In nucleotides, the CDR3 is TGCGCCAGCAGCTCGACAGGGGGTAACTATGGCTACACCTTC. Its translation is CASSSTGGNYGYTF.

V usage is TRBV12-2 and J usage is TRBJ2-1; the table's D call TRBD1 went unverified against the DNA. TRBV12-2 is a pseudogene. The CDR3 is 14 amino acids. CDR3 coding DNA: TGTGCAAGTCGCTTACTGACATCTCAGAATGAGCAGTTCTTC. Its protein product is CASRLLTSQNEQFF.

This chain uses TRBV19 with TRBJ1-1, with TRBD1 matching over 7 bases. This CDR3 region has 13 residues. Looked up from germline, CDR1 is LNHDA and CDR2 is SQIVND (reference sequence). With V trimmed by 2 bases and J by 13 bases, 10 bases remained unmatched. Here the CDR3 reads CASSITTGVVGFF. As DNA, the CDR3 is TGTGCCAGTAGTATAACAACAGGGGTTGTGGGTTTCTTT.

For the CDR3, the DNA is TGTGCCAGCAGTTTATCATACAGGGGGGACACTGAAGCTTTCTTT. Protein sequence: CASSLSYRGDTEAFF. V usage is TRBV27 and J usage is TRBJ1-1; 8 bases map to TRBD1. J lost 3 bases, V lost 0 bases, and 3 bases had no gene match. Germline loops: CDR1 MNHEY, CDR2 SMNVEV (reference sequence). CDR3 length: 15 residues.

V gene TRBV4-1 combines with J gene TRBJ2-1; 14 bases agree with TRBD2. The germline V gene encodes CDR1 MGHRA and CDR2 YSYEKL. Trimming removed 2 bases from V and 4 bases from J; junction bases left unmatched: 7. CDR3 length equals 18 residues. The CDR3 is CASSQPRLAGGLYNEQFF. The CDR3 coding sequence is TGCGCCAGCAGCCAACCCAGACTAGCGGGAGGGCTATACAATGAGCAGTTCTTC.

The chain is built from TRBV2 and TRBJ2-7; 7 nucleotides line up with TRBD1. This CDR3 is built from 15 residues. CDR1 SNHLY and CDR2 FYNNEI come from the germline V gene. V was pared by 1 base and J by 1 base, with 4 bases of the junction left unmatched. The CDR3 loop reads CASSEERGQSYEQYF. CDR3 nucleotide sequence: TGTGCCAGCAGTGAAGAAAGGGGGCAATCCTACGAGCAGTACTTC.

The rearrangement joins TRBV4-1 to TRBJ1-1; D is undetermined. V lost 0 bases to trimming and J lost 0 bases, with 11 bases between them. CDR1 and CDR2 from the germline V gene are MGHRA and YSYEKL. This CDR3 region has 16 residues. In nucleotides, the CDR3 is TGCGCCAGCAGCCAAGAGGGTGTTCTATTGAACACTGAAGCTTTCTTT. It codes for CASSQEGVLLNTEAFF.

This rearrangement joins TRBV4-2 to TRBJ2-3; TRBD2 matches at 8 bases. This CDR3 comprises 16 residues. Germline CDR1 and CDR2: LGHNA and YNFKEQ. V shed 1 base and J 0 bases; nucleotides not matched to a gene: 3. As DNA, the CDR3 is TGTGCCAGCAGCCAAGTTGCGGGAGGTAGCACAGATACGCAGTATTTT. Translation: CASSQVAGGSTDTQYF.

CDR3 in DNA: TGTGCCAGCAGCTTGACCCCGTCGACCCAGTACTTC. As protein: CASSLTPSTQYF. This chain uses TRBV7-9 with TRBJ2-5; no clear D gene. V gave up 3 bases and J gave up 7 bases, with 9 bases separating them. Germline CDR1 is SEHNR and CDR2 is FQNEAQ (reference sequence). The CDR3 runs 12 residues.

The chain combines TRBV10-1 with TRBJ2-7; D is possibly TRBD1 (6 bases). Per the germline V gene, CDR1 is WNHNN and CDR2 is SYGVQD (reference sequence). The CDR3 has 13 amino acids. Trimming took off 4 bases at V and 3 bases at J, with 10 bases between the two ends. CDR3 protein: CASSADRDYEQYF. CDR3 bases: TGCGCCAGCAGTGCGGACAGAGACTACGAGCAGTACTTC.

The chain couples TRBV6-5 to TRBJ1-5; D is possibly TRBD1 (6 bases). V lost 7 bases to trimming and J lost 6 bases, with 19 bases between them. The CDR3 runs to 15 residues. CDR1 MNHEY and CDR2 SVGAGI come from the germline V gene. CDR3 protein: CASNFNGGGFQPQHF. The CDR3 bases are TGTGCCAGCAACTTTAATGGGGGGGGCTTTCAGCCCCAGCATTTT.

This chain uses TRBV5-6 with TRBJ2-7; 7 nucleotides align to TRBD1. Trimming removed 0 bases from V and 0 bases from J; junction bases left unmatched: 3. There are 15 residues in the CDR3. Germline values: CDR1 SGHDT, CDR2 YYEEEE. CDR3 region: CASSLVGTASYEQYF. As DNA, the CDR3 is TGTGCCAGCAGCTTGGTTGGGACAGCCTCCTACGAGCAGTACTTC.